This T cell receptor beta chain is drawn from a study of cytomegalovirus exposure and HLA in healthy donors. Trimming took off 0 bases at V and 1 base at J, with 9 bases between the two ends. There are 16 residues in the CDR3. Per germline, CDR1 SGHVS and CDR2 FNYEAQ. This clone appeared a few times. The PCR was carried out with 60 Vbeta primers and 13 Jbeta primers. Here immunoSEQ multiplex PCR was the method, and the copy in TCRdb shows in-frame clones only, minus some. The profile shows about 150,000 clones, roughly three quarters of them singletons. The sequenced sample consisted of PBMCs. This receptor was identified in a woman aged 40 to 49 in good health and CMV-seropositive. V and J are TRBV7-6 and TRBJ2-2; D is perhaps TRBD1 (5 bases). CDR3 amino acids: CASSLASTENTGELFF. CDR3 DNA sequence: TGTGCCAGCAGCTTAGCGTCGACAGAGAACACCGGGGAGCTGTTTTTT.